This entry lists 30 T cell receptor beta chains sequenced from one sample in a study of CD8+ T cells in alopecia areata. RNA extraction was followed by reverse transcription into cDNA, which acted as the sequencing template. The protocol was immunoSEQ multiplex PCR, while the TCRdb copy is restricted to in-frame clones and leaves out a portion. This table has around 60,000 clones, roughly 45% appearing once. Sequenced: NKG2D-low CD8+ T cells sorted from blood. These receptors were collected from a human donor with alopecia areata.

The V gene is TRBV9, the J gene TRBJ1-2; maybe TRBD1 (5 bases). Trimming stripped 3 bases from V and 3 bases from J, with 18 bases between. Germline V gene lookup returns CDR1 SGDLS and CDR2 YYNGEE. The CDR3 sequence is 16 residues long. CDR3 sequence reads: CASSASGTPEDYGYTF. Here the CDR3 DNA reads TGTGCCAGCAGCGCATCCGGGACCCCTGAGGACTATGGCTACACCTTC.

This clone came up a few times. The chain joins TRBV4-2 to TRBJ2-7; 9 bases align to TRBD1. This CDR3 spans 14 amino acids. CDR1 LGHNA and CDR2 YNFKEQ come from the germline V gene. With 4 bases clipped from V and 4 bases from J, the junction kept 5 bases outside the gene matches. The CDR3 is CASSPDRGGYEQYF. Written as DNA, the CDR3 is TGTGCCAGCAGCCCGGACAGGGGAGGTTACGAGCAGTACTTC.

This clone appeared a few times. The V gene is TRBV19, the J gene TRBJ2-7, with unresolved D. From germline, CDR1 is LNHDA and CDR2 SQIVND (reference sequence). The CDR3 totals 16 residues. Trimming pared 6 bases from V and 0 bases from J, leaving 18 bases between. The CDR3 here is CASSRPSWTDSYEQYF. The CDR3 DNA reads as TGTGCCAGTAGCCGCCCCTCCTGGACGGACTCCTACGAGCAGTACTTC.

In DNA, the CDR3 is TGTGCCAGCAGCTTAGGGCAGAGCTCCTACGAGCAGTACTTC. Translation gives CASSLGQSSYEQYF. The V call is TRBV6-6, the J call TRBJ2-7; D call uncertain. This CDR3 is built from 14 residues. V dropped 6 bases and J dropped 0 bases, with 12 bases sitting between them. Per the germline V gene, CDR1 is MNHNY and CDR2 is SVGAGI (reference sequence).

This clone appeared once. V and J are TRBV15 and TRBJ2-5, with D tentatively TRBD2 (5 bases). Trimming pared 1 base from V and 5 bases from J, leaving 11 bases between. In germline, CDR1 is LNHNV, CDR2 YYDKDF (reference sequence). This CDR3 comprises 14 residues. The CDR3 sequence: CATSRVPSHETQYF. CDR3 coding DNA: TGTGCCACCAGCAGAGTCCCTAGCCACGAGACCCAGTACTTC.

This CDR3 reads CASSSHGQFENTQYF. The CDR3 DNA sequence: TGTGCCAGCAGCTCCCATGGACAGTTCGAAAATACGCAGTATTTT. V gene TRBV7-9 combines with J gene TRBJ2-3; TRBD1 is a possible D gene (6 bases). The CDR3 has 15 amino acids. Per the germline V gene, CDR1 is SEHNR and CDR2 is FQNEAQ (reference sequence). Trimming cost V 4 bases and J 7 bases, with 18 bases left between them. Full variable domain (outside the CDR3, taken from reference TRBV7-9 and TRBJ2-3): DTGVSQNPRHKITKRGQNVTFRCDPISEHNRLYWYRQTLGQGPEFLTYFQNEAQLEKSRLLSDRFSAERPKGSFSTLEIQRTEQGDSAMYLCASSSHGQFENTQYFGPGTRLTVL.

This chain uses TRBV7-9 with TRBJ2-1; D may be TRBD2 (5 bases). CDR1 is SEHNR, CDR2 FQNEAQ, per germline (reference sequence). The CDR3 length is 13 residues. V lost 4 bases and J lost 7, with 11 bases in between. Here the CDR3 DNA reads TGTGCCAGCAGCTCGGGGAGTAGGAATGAGCAGTTCTTC. As protein: CASSSGSRNEQFF.

The chain has TRBV5-1 and TRBJ2-7; 9 bases are shared with TRBD1. Germline CDR1 is SGHRS and CDR2 is YFSETQ. V shed 2 bases, J shed 3 bases, and the junction held 12 bases outside the gene matches. The length of the CDR3 is 17 residues. CDR3 in DNA: TGCGCCAGCAGCTTCACCGGGACAGGGAACCCCTACTACGAGCAGTACTTC. The encoded protein is CASSFTGTGNPYYEQYF.

This sequence joins TRBV5-6 and TRBJ2-2, with a tentative D call TRBD1 (6 bases). This CDR3 has 18 residues. V was clipped by 4 bases and J by 5 bases, with 24 bases between them. Per germline, CDR1 SGHDT and CDR2 YYEEEE. CDR3 DNA sequence: TGTGCCAGCAGCCCCCCTTTTGGGGTCAGGGGAGAGACCGGGGAGCTGTTTTTT. This encodes CASSPPFGVRGETGELFF.

This clone has just a few counts. The J gene is TRBJ2-4, the V gene TRBV28; 8 bases map to TRBD2. CDR1 is MDHEN, CDR2 SYDVKM, per germline. This CDR3 has 14 residues. The ends lost 6 bases at V and 6 bases at J; junction bases unmatched: 7. CDR3 sequence: CASRPGTSINIQYF. DNA for the CDR3: TGTGCCAGCAGACCCGGGACTAGTATAAACATTCAGTACTTC.

The chain employs TRBV7-9 and TRBJ2-2, with 9 positions matching TRBD1. The germline V gene has CDR1 SEHNR and CDR2 FQNEAQ (reference sequence). With 5 bases clipped from V and 5 bases from J, the junction kept 18 bases outside the gene matches. CDR3 length equals 19 residues. CDR3 DNA: TGTGCCAGCAGCGCCTCATTCTCACCGGGACAGGGAATGACCGGGGAGCTGTTTTTT. Translation: CASSASFSPGQGMTGELFF.

In its sample, this clone was seen a few times. The V and J genes are TRBV28 and TRBJ1-5, with D possibly TRBD1 on 6 matching bases. Germline V gene lookup returns CDR1 MDHEN and CDR2 SYDVKM. The CDR3 has 14 amino acids. V lost 5 bases, J lost 7 bases, and 15 bases lay in between. In nucleotides, the CDR3 is TGTGCCAGCAGTCCCGGGGGCGCGGGGCAGCCCCAGCATTTT. Protein sequence: CASSPGGAGQPQHF.

The genes are TRBV7-9 and TRBJ2-7; D remains ambiguous. The CDR3 runs to 13 residues. Germline loops: CDR1 SEHNR, CDR2 FQNEAQ (reference sequence). The V end was cut by 0 bases, the J end by 7 bases, with 10 bases between. In DNA, the CDR3 is TGTGCCAGCAGCTTAGCTGCGATGGGGGAGCAGTACTTC. It encodes CASSLAAMGEQYF.

The rearrangement uses TRBV13 and TRBJ1-2, with D unclear. V was pared by 0 bases and J by 2 bases, with 1 base between. The CDR3 totals 12 residues. Looked up from germline, CDR1 is PRHDT and CDR2 is FYEKMQ (reference sequence). CDR3: CASSLGNYGYTF. The CDR3 DNA reads TGTGCCAGCAGCTTAGGGAACTATGGCTACACCTTC.

A few counts support this clone. This chain connects TRBV6-5 to TRBJ2-5; a weak D match, TRBD2 (5 bases). CDR1 MNHEY and CDR2 SVGAGI come from the germline V gene. The CDR3 consists of 12 residues. V was clipped by 2 bases and J by 4 bases, with 5 bases between them. The CDR3 sequence is CASSYAGETQYF. CDR3 nucleotide sequence: TGTGCCAGCAGTTACGCGGGAGAGACCCAGTACTTC.

The rearrangement joins TRBV14 to TRBJ2-7, with unresolved D. V lost 0 bases and J 2 bases, leaving 8 bases between the germline ends. In germline, CDR1 is SGHDN, CDR2 FVKESK. There are 14 residues in the CDR3. The CDR3 DNA reads TGTGCCAGCAGCCAAGACGGTTTGACCTACGAGCAGTACTTC. This encodes CASSQDGLTYEQYF.

CDR3 in amino acids: CASSLRDRSHGYTF. The DNA of the CDR3 is TGCGCCAGCAGCTTGAGGGACAGGTCTCATGGCTACACCTTC. The chain uses TRBV5-1 and TRBJ1-2; 8 nucleotides agree with TRBD1. Germline V gives CDR1 SGHRS, CDR2 YFSETQ. The ends lost 1 base at V and 6 bases at J; junction bases unmatched: 5. CDR3 length equals 14 residues.

J is TRBJ2-1 and V is TRBV28, with TRBD2 matching over 8 bases. This CDR3 contains 16 residues. V shed 7 bases and J 4 bases; nucleotides not matched to a gene: 12. Germline CDR1 MDHEN, CDR2 SYDVKM. CDR3 in amino acids: CASTPWEREIYNEQFF. DNA of the CDR3: TGTGCCAGCACCCCCTGGGAGCGGGAGATTTACAATGAGCAGTTCTTC.

This rearrangement joins TRBV2 to TRBJ1-6; D remains ambiguous. Germline V lookup: CDR1 SNHLY, CDR2 FYNNEI. V gave up 5 bases and J gave up 0 bases, with 5 bases separating them. CDR3 length: 14 residues. The CDR3 sequence is CASSKSSYNSPLHF. CDR3 sequence (DNA): TGTGCCAGCAGTAAAAGCTCCTATAATTCACCCCTCCACTTT.

This clone turned up a few times. V is TRBV30 and J is TRBJ2-7; D remains ambiguous. The CDR3 extends over 14 amino acids. V was shortened by 4 bases and J by 10 bases, with 23 bases between the two germline ends. The germline V gene has CDR1 GTSNPN and CDR2 SVGIG (reference sequence). CDR3 in amino acids: CAWTATMLPGPQYF. CDR3 nucleotide sequence: TGTGCCTGGACCGCGACGATGCTTCCTGGACCCCAGTACTTC. The entire variable domain, with the rest obtained from reference TRBV30 and TRBJ2-7, is as follows: SQTIHQWPATLVQPVGSPLSLECTVEGTSNPNLYWYRQAAGRGLQLLFYSVGIGQISSEVPQNLSASRPQDRQFILSSKKLLLSDSGFYLCAWTATMLPGPQYFGPGTRLTVT.

The V call is TRBV4-3, the J call TRBJ2-1, with 10 nucleotides matching TRBD1. CDR1 and CDR2 (germline): LGHNA, YSLEER. CDR3 length: 17 residues. J lost 5 bases, V lost 1 base, and 8 bases had no gene match. The CDR3 region is CASSQGPGQGKNNEQFF. In DNA, the CDR3 is TGCGCCAGCAGCCAAGGTCCGGGACAGGGGAAAAACAATGAGCAGTTCTTC.

This clone has a handful of counts. This rearrangement joins TRBV19 to TRBJ2-7; 8 bases are a match to TRBD1. Germline CDR1 and CDR2: LNHDA and SQIVND (reference sequence). The CDR3 loop spans 15 amino acids. V dropped 5 bases and J dropped 3; count of bases not matched to a gene: 9. CDR3 sequence: CASSVGTGTIYEQYF. The CDR3 DNA reads as TGTGCCAGTAGTGTTGGGACAGGAACTATCTACGAGCAGTACTTC.

V and J are TRBV29-1 and TRBJ2-1; maybe TRBD2 (5 bases). CDR1 and CDR2 (germline): SQVTM, ANQGSEA. Trimming took 0 bases from V and 0 from J, leaving 15 bases between them. The length of the CDR3 is 17 residues. The CDR3 here is CSVEDHAGGGSYNEQFF. In DNA, the CDR3 is TGCAGCGTTGAAGATCACGCGGGTGGAGGCTCCTACAATGAGCAGTTCTTC.

The chain uses TRBV4-1 and TRBJ2-2; D remains unclear. V dropped 2 bases and J dropped 6 bases, with 16 bases sitting between them. Looked up from germline, CDR1 is MGHRA and CDR2 is YSYEKL. CDR3 length: 16 residues. CDR3 protein: CASSQTSPVGSGELFF. DNA of the CDR3: TGCGCCAGCAGCCAAACGTCTCCGGTCGGCTCCGGGGAGCTGTTTTTT.

The genes are TRBV13 and TRBJ2-1; 9 positions match TRBD2. Germline CDR1 PRHDT, CDR2 FYEKMQ (reference sequence). The CDR3 is made up of 15 amino acids. V shed 7 bases and J 8 bases; nucleotides not matched to a gene: 12. The CDR3 spells CASTRRGTSSDEQFF. In DNA, the CDR3 is TGTGCCAGCACTCGAAGGGGGACTAGCAGTGATGAGCAGTTCTTC.

This clone occurred a few times. V and J are TRBV28 and TRBJ2-5, with 11 bases matching TRBD2. V lost 5 bases to trimming and J lost 4 bases; unmatched junction nucleotides: 9. From germline, CDR1 is MDHEN and CDR2 SYDVKM. The CDR3 consists of 16 residues. CDR3 protein: CASSPVAGGPVETQYF. CDR3 DNA sequence: TGTGCCAGCAGTCCCGTAGCGGGAGGGCCGGTAGAGACCCAGTACTTC.

A few counts support this clone. The V and J genes are TRBV14 and TRBJ1-6, with unresolved D. The V gene's germline CDR1 is SGHDN and CDR2 FVKESK. V lost 4 bases to trimming and J lost 6 bases, with 4 bases between them. The CDR3 runs 12 residues. CDR3 amino acids: CASSLSNSPLHF. The CDR3 coding sequence is TGTGCCAGCAGCCTGAGTAATTCACCCCTCCACTTT.

This clone was counted at least ten times. The chain links TRBV28 to TRBJ2-3, with 7 bases matching TRBD2. The trim removed 2 bases at V and 3 bases at J, leaving 5 bases unmatched. The CDR3 length is 15 residues. Germline loops: CDR1 MDHEN, CDR2 SYDVKM. Here the CDR3 reads CASSLGAGATDTQYF. CDR3 nucleotide sequence: TGTGCCAGCAGTTTAGGGGCGGGAGCTACAGATACGCAGTATTTT.

This chain uses TRBV7-2 with TRBJ2-3; 8 nucleotides line up with TRBD2. The CDR3 is 15 residues long. V was clipped by 3 bases and J by 4 bases; unmatched bases: 6. Germline V gene lookup returns CDR1 SGHTA and CDR2 FQGNSA. The CDR3 DNA follows: TGTGCCAGCAGCTTTGCGAGCGGGAGTCCAGATACGCAGTATTTT. This sequence encodes CASSFASGSPDTQYF.

This clone appeared a few times. The chain uses TRBV15 and TRBJ1-1; D is uncertain. The CDR3 extends over 11 amino acids. Germline CDR1 LNHNV, CDR2 YYDKDF (reference sequence). V was clipped by 4 bases and J by 10 bases, with 10 bases between them. The CDR3 region is CATSNGKGAFF. In nucleotides, the CDR3 is TGTGCCACCAGCAACGGGAAAGGAGCTTTCTTT.